The 29 T cell receptor beta chains in this list originate from one sample, sequenced in a study of OX40 agonist ivuxolimab in advanced cancers. The assay was immunoSEQ multiplex PCR, and TCRdb's table has in-frame clones only and misses some. The sample lists 60,000 to 75,000 clones; about 83% were seen once. Sequences were derived from CD4+ or CD8+ T cells sorted from blood, sampled in a trial of the OX40 agonist ivuxolimab. The source of these receptors is an adult with an advanced solid tumor such as melanoma, head and neck, liver or kidney cancer.

The V and J genes are TRBV6-5 and TRBJ1-5; possibly TRBD1 for D (5 bases). Trimming shortened V by 4 bases and J by 4 bases, and 8 bases separated the two germline ends. CDR1 is MNHEY and CDR2 is SVGAGI in the germline V gene. The CDR3 covers 13 residues. CDR3 sequence (DNA): TGTGCCAGCAGTTCGGGGGTAAATCAGCCCCAGCATTTT. Its protein product is CASSSGVNQPQHF.

This clone was observed a few times. This chain connects TRBV28 to TRBJ1-5; D may be TRBD1 (5 bases). V gave up 8 bases and J gave up 5 bases, with 16 bases separating them. CDR3 length equals 14 residues. Germline CDR1 MDHEN, CDR2 SYDVKM. The CDR3 DNA is TGTGCCAGCGGGGGACCTTGGGGTGATCAGCCCCAGCATTTT. It codes for CASGGPWGDQPQHF.

The chain couples TRBV5-6 to TRBJ2-7, with D tentatively TRBD1 or TRBD2 (7 bases each). This CDR3 has 13 residues. Looked up from germline, CDR1 is SGHDT and CDR2 is YYEEEE. V shed 9 bases and J shed 4 bases, with 17 bases lying between them. In DNA form, the CDR3 reads TGTGCCACCCACAGGGGCGGGAGTTACGAGCAGTACTTC. As protein: CATHRGGSYEQYF. The full variable domain, in which reference TRBV5-6 and TRBJ2-7 provide the parts outside the CDR3, is DAGVTQSPTHLIKTRGQQVTLRCSPKSGHDTVSWYQQALGQGPQFIFQYYEEEERQRGNFPDRFSGHQFPNYSSELNVNALLLGDSALYLCATHRGGSYEQYFGPGTRLTVT.

V and J are TRBV4-2 and TRBJ2-5; maybe TRBD2 (5 bases). The V gene lost 4 bases and the J gene lost 5 bases, with 17 bases spanning the gap. The CDR3 loop spans 15 amino acids. In germline, CDR1 is LGHNA, CDR2 YNFKEQ. For the CDR3, the DNA is TGTGCCAGCAGCCGTCAACCGGGGATACGGGAGACCCAGTACTTC. Its protein is CASSRQPGIRETQYF.

V gene TRBV9 combines with J gene TRBJ1-3; maybe TRBD1 (6 bases). The V end lost 3 bases, the J end lost 0 bases, and 7 bases lay between the germline ends. This CDR3 has 14 amino acids. Germline V gene sequence: CDR1 SGDLS, CDR2 YYNGEE. This chain's CDR3 is CASSGTVSGNTIYF. The CDR3 DNA sequence: TGTGCCAGCAGCGGGACAGTCTCTGGAAACACCATATATTTT.

The chain combines TRBV10-3 with TRBJ2-7; TRBD2 is a possible D gene (5 bases). The CDR3 length is 17 residues. CDR1 and CDR2 (germline): ENHRY, SYGVKD. V lost 3 bases and J 3 bases, leaving 21 bases between the germline ends. CDR3 coding DNA: TGTGCCATCAGTGATTCGGTCTTCGGGATGTCCAACTACGAGCAGTACTTC. Its protein is CAISDSVFGMSNYEQYF.

The rearrangement links TRBV5-1 to TRBJ2-1; D remains ambiguous. This CDR3 spans 15 amino acids. Germline assignment: CDR1 SGHRS and CDR2 YFSETQ. Trimming left V 1 base short and J 6 bases short, with 14 bases between. CDR3 amino acids: CASSLMGIGSNEQFF. The CDR3 DNA is TGCGCCAGCAGCTTGATGGGGATTGGTTCCAATGAGCAGTTCTTC.

This sequence joins TRBV7-7 and TRBJ2-1, with D uncertain. Germline V gene lookup returns CDR1 SSHAT and CDR2 FNYEAQ (reference sequence). V lost 1 base and J 1 base, leaving 11 bases between the germline ends. The CDR3 runs to 16 residues. DNA of the CDR3: TGTGCCAGCAGCTTAGGGGCTAGTACATCCTACAATGAGCAGTTCTTC. Protein sequence: CASSLGASTSYNEQFF. Drawing the rest from reference TRBV7-7 and TRBJ2-1, the complete variable domain is GAGVSQSPRYKVTKRGQDVTLRCDPISSHATLYWYQQALGQGPEFLTYFNYEAQPDKSGLPSDRFSAERPEGSISTLTIQRTEQRDSAMYRCASSLGASTSYNEQFFGPGTRLTVL.

V and J are TRBV5-4 and TRBJ1-6; tentatively, D is TRBD1 (6 bases). CDR1 SGHNT and CDR2 YYREEE come from the germline V gene (reference sequence). There are 15 residues in the CDR3. The V end was cut by 4 bases, the J end by 7 bases, with 15 bases between. CDR3 amino acids: CASSLPGGQNSPLHF. The CDR3, as DNA: TGTGCCAGCAGCCTCCCGGGGGGCCAGAATTCACCCCTCCACTTT.

Remarks on this clone: Distinct nucleotide sequences in the sample also encode this CDR3. CDR3 nucleotides: TGCGCCAGCAGTTTACAGGGTGGTTTTGCCGGGGAGCTGTTTTTT. It specifies CASSLQGGFAGELFF. The chain uses TRBV5-1 and TRBJ2-2; D is perhaps TRBD1 (6 bases). There are 15 residues in the CDR3. V lost 5 bases, J lost 6 bases, and 17 bases lay in between. Germline CDR1 is SGHRS and CDR2 is YFSETQ.

V usage is TRBV27 and J usage is TRBJ2-1; D uncertain. CDR1 and CDR2 from the germline V gene are MNHEY and SMNVEV (reference sequence). The CDR3 covers 16 residues. V was clipped by 3 bases and J by 0 bases, with 12 bases between them. The CDR3 sequence is CASSFLYHPSYNEQFF. The CDR3 coding sequence is TGTGCCAGCAGTTTCCTATACCACCCCTCCTACAATGAGCAGTTCTTC.

This clone turned up a few times. The chain has TRBV5-6 and TRBJ2-1; 7 nucleotides align to TRBD1. The CDR3 runs to 16 residues. V dropped 4 bases and J dropped 5; count of bases not matched to a gene: 12. Germline V CDR1 and CDR2: SGHDT, YYEEEE. CDR3 DNA sequence: TGTGCCAGCAGCCTACGACAGGGCAAACGGGACAATGAGCAGTTCTTC. Its translation: CASSLRQGKRDNEQFF.

Worth noting for this clone: Other nucleotide sequences from this sample produce the same CDR3. CDR3 residues: CASSLAPPNTEAFF. CDR3 in DNA: TGCGCCAGCAGCTTGGCCCCCCCGAACACTGAAGCTTTCTTT. This sequence joins TRBV5-1 and TRBJ1-1; D ambiguous. Germline V gene lookup returns CDR1 SGHRS and CDR2 YFSETQ. Trimming shortened V by 0 bases and J by 1 base, and 7 bases separated the two germline ends. This CDR3 is built from 14 residues.

V is TRBV7-9 and J is TRBJ2-3; 15 bases match TRBD2. CDR1 is SEHNR, CDR2 FQNEAQ, per germline (reference sequence). The CDR3 loop spans 18 amino acids. J lost 6 bases, V lost 5 bases, and 12 bases had no gene match. CDR3 sequence: CASSPRTSGRADGDTQYF. As DNA, the CDR3 is TGTGCCAGCAGCCCCAGGACTAGCGGGAGGGCCGACGGGGATACGCAGTATTTT.

The chain combines TRBV18 with TRBJ1-2; weak D call: TRBD1 (5 bases). The CDR3 spans 14 residues. Deletions cut 0 bases from V and 7 bases from J, with 12 bases between. The V gene's germline CDR1 is KGHSH and CDR2 LQKENI. In DNA form, the CDR3 reads TGTGCCAGCTCACCACCGAGTCTGAGGGGTGGCTACACCTTC. Translated, it gives CASSPPSLRGGYTF.

This chain joins TRBV28 and TRBJ1-5; D is unresolved. Trimming removed 1 base from V and 1 base from J, with 11 bases in between. CDR1 MDHEN and CDR2 SYDVKM come from the germline V gene. The CDR3 totals 16 residues. CDR3 amino acids: CASSLFAGFSNQPQHF. The CDR3 nucleotides are TGTGCCAGCAGTTTATTTGCCGGGTTCAGCAATCAGCCCCAGCATTTT.

The chain is built from TRBV7-2 and TRBJ1-5; D might be TRBD1 (5 bases). The CDR3 has 13 amino acids. Germline V lookup: CDR1 SGHTA, CDR2 FQGNSA. V lost 5 bases and J 7 bases, leaving 12 bases between the germline ends. In DNA, the CDR3 is TGTGCCAGCAGCCTCATTGAGGGGCAGCCCCAGCATTTT. The encoded protein is CASSLIEGQPQHF.

V usage is TRBV4-2 and J usage is TRBJ2-7, with D hard to call. The CDR3 contains 14 residues. In germline, CDR1 is LGHNA, CDR2 YNFKEQ. Deletions cut 0 bases from V and 3 bases from J, with 9 bases between. The CDR3 region has the DNA TGTGCCAGCAGCCAAGAGCTCCTGAGCTACGAGCAGTACTTC. Residues: CASSQELLSYEQYF.

The J gene is TRBJ2-5, the V gene TRBV7-6, with 10 bases identical to TRBD1. The J segment lost 3 bases and the V segment lost 3 bases, leaving 4 bases of the junction unmatched. There are 15 residues in the CDR3. Germline CDR1 and CDR2: SGHVS and FNYEAQ. This chain's CDR3 is CASSFVGQGEETQYF. DNA for the CDR3: TGTGCCAGCAGCTTTGTCGGACAGGGGGAAGAGACCCAGTACTTC.

This clone appeared once. This sequence joins TRBV5-4 and TRBJ2-2, with D perhaps being TRBD1 or TRBD2 (5 bases each). From germline, CDR1 is SGHNT and CDR2 YYREEE (reference sequence). Trimming pared 5 bases from V and 5 bases from J, leaving 13 bases between. There are 14 residues in the CDR3. CDR3 region: CASSVVGGTGELFF. CDR3 nucleotide sequence: TGTGCCAGCAGTGTCGTTGGGGGAACCGGGGAGCTGTTTTTT.

The CDR3 coding sequence is TGCGCCAGCAGCTTGGGAGGGGTCGATAGCAATCAGCCCCAGCATTTT. This codes for CASSLGGVDSNQPQHF. V is TRBV5-1 and J is TRBJ1-5, with D perhaps matching TRBD1 (5 bases). This CDR3 has 16 residues. Trimming removed 0 bases from V and 0 bases from J, with 10 bases in between. Germline values: CDR1 SGHRS, CDR2 YFSETQ.

This CDR3 reads CASSIFYTIYF. The CDR3 DNA reads as TGTGCCAGTAGTATCTTCTACACCATATATTTT. The chain couples TRBV19 to TRBJ1-3; D gene unclear. Trimming removed 3 bases at V and 8 bases at J, with 5 bases between. From germline, CDR1 is LNHDA and CDR2 SQIVND (reference sequence). The CDR3 is 11 amino acids.

The chain uses TRBV28 and TRBJ2-2; weak D call: TRBD1 (6 bases). This CDR3 contains 16 residues. The V end lost 3 bases, the J end lost 3 bases, and 14 bases lay between the germline ends. Germline V gene sequence: CDR1 MDHEN, CDR2 SYDVKM. The CDR3 DNA reads TGTGCCAGCAGTTTCGTTGTTAGGGGGTACACCGGGGAGCTGTTTTTT. This gives the protein CASSFVVRGYTGELFF.

The V and J genes are TRBV5-1 and TRBJ2-7; D uncertain. The CDR3 loop spans 13 amino acids. Germline V gene lookup returns CDR1 SGHRS and CDR2 YFSETQ. Trimming removed 0 bases from V and 3 bases from J, with 7 bases in between. The chain's CDR3 is CASSLGDYYEQYF. The CDR3 coding sequence is TGCGCCAGCAGCTTGGGGGATTACTACGAGCAGTACTTC. Full variable domain (rest looked up from reference TRBV5-1 and TRBJ2-7): KAGVTQTPRYLIKTRGQQVTLSCSPISGHRSVSWYQQTPGQGLQFLFEYFSETQRNKGNFPGRFSGRQFSNSRSEMNVSTLELGDSALYLCASSLGDYYEQYFGPGTRLTVT.

V and J are TRBV6-6 and TRBJ1-2; D call uncertain. The CDR3 is 13 amino acids. Between the trimmed V and J ends, which lost 6 bases and 4 bases, there was a span of 12 bases. Per germline, CDR1 MNHNY and CDR2 SVGAGI (reference sequence). CDR3 sequence reads: CASSDGLSYGYTF. Here the CDR3 DNA reads TGTGCCAGCAGCGACGGTCTTTCCTATGGCTACACCTTC.

The chain is built from TRBV19 and TRBJ1-3, with D uncertain. V was clipped by 9 bases and J by 1 base, with 10 bases between them. The CDR3 sequence is 13 residues long. In germline, CDR1 is LNHDA, CDR2 SQIVND (reference sequence). CDR3 bases: TGTGCCAGCTACAGTTTGTCTGGAAACACCATATATTTT. As protein: CASYSLSGNTIYF. Supplemented by reference TRBV19 and TRBJ1-3, the full variable domain reads DGGITQSPKYLFRKEGQNVTLSCEQNLNHDAMYWYRQDPGQGLRLIYYSQIVNDFQKGDIAEGYSVSREKKESFPLTVTSAQKNPTAFYLCASYSLSGNTIYFGEGSWLTVV.

This clone was counted once. The V gene is TRBV29-1, the J gene TRBJ2-1; 10 nucleotides match TRBD1. V shed 7 bases and J 5 bases; nucleotides not matched to a gene: 5. In germline, CDR1 is SQVTM, CDR2 ANQGSEA. The CDR3 runs 13 residues. The CDR3 coding sequence is TGCAGCGAGCGGACAGGGGGGAACAATGAGCAGTTCTTC. This encodes CSERTGGNNEQFF.

The table lists this clone with a few counts. The chain has TRBV2 and TRBJ1-1; 8 bases are shared with TRBD1. This CDR3 contains 14 residues. Germline V gene lookup returns CDR1 SNHLY and CDR2 FYNNEI. V was pared by 7 bases and J by 7 bases, with 11 bases of the junction left unmatched. The CDR3 DNA reads TGTGCCAGCACCGAGAGGCAGGGGGCGAATGAAGCTTTCTTT. Its translation: CASTERQGANEAFF.

The chain couples TRBV7-2 to TRBJ1-1, with unresolved D. CDR1 and CDR2 (germline): SGHTA, FQGNSA. The CDR3 totals 12 residues. V gave up 2 bases and J gave up 4 bases, with 5 bases separating them. The CDR3 reads CASSLISTEAFF. CDR3 nucleotide sequence: TGTGCCAGCAGCTTAATATCCACTGAAGCTTTCTTT.